This T cell receptor beta chain was documented in a study of spatial heterogeneity in lung cancer. The germline V gene has CDR1 LGHNA and CDR2 YNFKEQ. This CDR3 has 14 amino acids. The V and J ends lost 4 bases and 2 bases respectively, with 12 bases between them. Described time point: blood at routine non-recurrence follow-up after resection. Tumor, nontumor lung or frozen PBMC supplied whole RNA, sequenced without sorting. This clonotype was recorded at least ten times. Unique molecular identifiers tagged every individual TCR cDNA molecule. MiXCR, run by TCRdb on the 5' RACE reads, gives a single entry per CDR3 protein. In the table there are more than 95,000 distinct CDR3 sequences, more than 10% of which are singletons.

This TCR came from a male donor with early-stage non-small cell lung cancer. The chain recombines TRBV4-2 with TRBJ2-7, with a weak D call TRBD1 (6 bases). Here the sequenced sample was PBMCs, taken at follow-up. CDR3 sequence reads: CASSRGLSAYEQYF. Written as DNA, the CDR3 is TGTGCCAGCAGCCGGGGGCTCTCAGCCTACGAGCAGTACTTC.